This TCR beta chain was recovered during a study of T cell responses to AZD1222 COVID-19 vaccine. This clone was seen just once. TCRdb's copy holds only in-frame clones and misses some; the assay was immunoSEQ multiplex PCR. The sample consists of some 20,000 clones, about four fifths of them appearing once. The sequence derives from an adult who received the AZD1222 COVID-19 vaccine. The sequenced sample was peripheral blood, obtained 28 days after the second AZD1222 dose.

The CDR3 sequence is CASKRRTSGKETQYF. CDR3 DNA sequence: TGTGCCAGCAAACGCAGGACTAGCGGGAAAGAGACCCAGTACTTC. The V and J genes are TRBV2 and TRBJ2-5, with 12 bases aligning to TRBD2. V shed 7 bases and J 3 bases; nucleotides not matched to a gene: 6. Germline lookup yields CDR1 SNHLY and CDR2 FYNNEI. The CDR3 runs 15 residues.